The rows below give T cell receptor beta chains drawn from one sample of a study of blood T cell repertoires in COVID-19. Repertoires were generated with immunoSEQ multiplex PCR, while TCRdb's copy carries only in-frame clones and drops some. The table includes 100,000 or so clones, roughly 85% detected once. Specimen: peripheral blood. Every receptor here comes from a human donor in a cohort sampled during active COVID-19. Both conserved end residues are part of each CDR3. D genes are given only for firm matches. Not all rows give a size; the values are once, few, many and, for expanded clones, a class.

j_gene,v_gene,abundance,d_gene,CDR3nt,CDR3aa
TRBJ2-3,TRBV11-2,-,TRBD2,TGTGCCAGCAGCGAACGGGGGGACCCAGATACGCAGTATTTT,CASSERGDPDTQYF
TRBJ1-4,TRBV4-1,-,-,TGCGCCAGCAGCCAAGGGCGGGGGGAGACTAATGAAAAACTGTTTTTT,CASSQGRGETNEKLFF
TRBJ1-5,TRBV28,-,-,TGTGCCAGCAGTTTAGGATCAGGGAACAATCAGCCCCAGCATTTT,CASSLGSGNNQPQHF
TRBJ2-5,TRBV6-1,-,TRBD2,TGTGCCAGCAGTGACGCCTCGGGACTACAACAAGAGACCCAGTACTTC,CASSDASGLQQETQYF
TRBJ1-2,TRBV2,-,TRBD1,TGTGCCAGCAGGGACAGGGGACCCTATGGCTACACCTTC,CASRDRGPYGYTF
TRBJ2-5,TRBV15,-,TRBD2,TGTGCCACCAGCAGAGAGACTAGCCTCAAGGGGGAGACCCAGTACTTC,CATSRETSLKGETQYF
TRBJ2-7,TRBV15,few,TRBD2,TGTGCCACCAGCCCTACTGGGGGACTAGCGGGCTACGAGCAGTACTTC,CATSPTGGLAGYEQYF
TRBJ1-1,TRBV28,-,-,TGTGCCAGCGGAGAGGGTCCGTGGCTCACTGAAGCTTTCTTT,CASGEGPWLTEAFF
TRBJ1-1,TRBV27,once,-,TGTGCCAGCGGATTTGGGACTCTCAATGAAGCTTTCTTT,CASGFGTLNEAFF
TRBJ1-2,TRBV7-2,-,TRBD1,TGTGCCAGCAGCTTAGTGCCGGGACAGGGGAGGGGCTACACCTTC,CASSLVPGQGRGYTF
TRBJ2-7,TRBV3-1/TRBV3-2,-,TRBD1,TGTGCCAGCAGCCCGCTTCAGGGGGCCGGGGGCGAGCAGTACTTC,CASSPLQGAGGEQYF
TRBJ1-1,TRBV4-3,-,-,TGCGCCAGCAGCCCCGACTTAAACACTGAAGCTTTCTTT,CASSPDLNTEAFF
TRBJ2-5,TRBV4-3,few,TRBD1,TGCGCCAGCAGCCAAGACTCCCTTACGACAGGGACGGAGACCCAGTACTTC,CASSQDSLTTGTETQYF
TRBJ1-2,TRBV5-1,-,-,TGCGCCAGCAGCTTGGAGTACCCAGGGACTAACGGCTACACCTTC,CASSLEYPGTNGYTF
TRBJ2-6,TRBV24-1,-,TRBD2,TGTGCCACCAGTGGATCTACGGGGGGGCCATCCGGGGCCAACGTCCTGACTTTC,CATSGSTGGPSGANVLTF
TRBJ2-3,TRBV21-1,-,-,TGTGCCAGCACCGGGACAGCAGCTAGCACAGATACGCAGTATTTT,CASTGTAASTDTQYF
TRBJ1-2,TRBV7-9,-,TRBD1,TGTGCCAGCAGCTCGGCCAGAACAACCCGGGACAGGGAGGGTGAAGGCTACACCTTC,CASSSARTTRDREGEGYTF
TRBJ1-1,TRBV7-3,few,TRBD1,TGTGCCAGCAGCGCGGACAGGGGTCGGGACACTGAAGCTTTCTTT,CASSADRGRDTEAFF
TRBJ2-2,TRBV6-5,many,TRBD2,TGTGCCAGCAGTTTATCTAGCGGGGGACGCACCGGGGAGCTGTTTTTT,CASSLSSGGRTGELFF
TRBJ2-5,TRBV9,-,TRBD2,TGTGCCAGCAGCGTAGGTAATAGCGGGGGCCTCCAAGAGACCCAGTACTTC,CASSVGNSGGLQETQYF
TRBJ1-4,TRBV19,-,-,TGTGCCAGTAGTCTGAGTCGGACAGAACCAGCAACTAATGAAAAACTGTTTTTT,CASSLSRTEPATNEKLFF